This TCR beta chain was documented in a study of blood T cell repertoires in COVID-19. About the research overall: Samples of COVID-19 (acute and convalescent) were obtained from the United States, Italy and Spain. The cDNA or gDNA used as material had been derived from T cells, B-cell-depleted T cells, or PBMCs.

Germline CDR1 MNHEY, CDR2 SVGEGT. The CDR3 runs 15 residues. The germline V and J ends were trimmed by 0 bases and 8 bases, with 14 bases remaining between them. Per the original methods: Nucleated cell counts were estimated from reference gene primer amplification. This table comes from immunoSEQ multiplex PCR, and its TCRdb copy is limited to in-frame clones, with some not included. V and J calls and clone size come straight from that table; D and trimming were deduced from the DNA. The sample has over 300,000 clones, almost 90% seen once. This clone was seen a single time. The receptor's source is a man younger than 30 with active or convalescent COVID-19. V gene TRBV6-2 or TRBV6-3 combines with J gene TRBJ1-3; D unclear. Sequences were obtained from peripheral blood. The CDR3, as DNA: TGTGCCAGCAGTTACTCGTACGGGTTTTCGGACACCATATATTTT. This translates into CASSYSYGFSDTIYF.